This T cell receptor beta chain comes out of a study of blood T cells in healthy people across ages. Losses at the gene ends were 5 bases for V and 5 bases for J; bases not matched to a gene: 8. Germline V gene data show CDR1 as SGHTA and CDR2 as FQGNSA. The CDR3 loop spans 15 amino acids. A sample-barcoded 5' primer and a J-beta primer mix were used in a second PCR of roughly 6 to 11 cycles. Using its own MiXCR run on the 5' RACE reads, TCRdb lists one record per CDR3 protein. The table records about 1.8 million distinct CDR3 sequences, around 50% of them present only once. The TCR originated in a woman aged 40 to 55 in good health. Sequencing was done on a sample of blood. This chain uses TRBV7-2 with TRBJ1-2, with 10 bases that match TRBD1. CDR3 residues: CASSPDRGLGYGYTF. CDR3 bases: TGTGCCAGCAGCCCTGACAGGGGGCTTGGGTATGGCTACACCTTC.